This TCR beta chain was recorded in a study of cytomegalovirus exposure and HLA in healthy donors (dated by TCRdb to the late 2010s). About the investigation overall: According to an earlier analysis of a few hundred of the donors, about 190 million T cells yielded roughly 110 million unique TCR beta sequences and 276 Gb of sequence data. An early release covering 500 to 750 HLA-typed donors comprised around 300 gigabases of sequencing data and roughly 86 million unique TCR sequences. Of the approximately 400 genotyped donors, about 84% fell in the genetic ancestry cluster associated with self-reported Caucasian donors. The study was designed to test whether signatures of past pathogen exposure could be identified by cataloging public T cell receptors. The T cell repertoires of 550 to 850 subjects were profiled by immunosequencing and related to cytomegalovirus serostatus. Besides the first cohort of 550 to 750 subjects, a separate validation cohort made up of over 100 different subjects was used. High-throughput TCR immunosequencing, statistical association of individual TCRs with disease status, and machine learning were combined to predict cytomegalovirus infection status. A later analysis re-analyzed previously published TCR beta repertoires from 660 or so donors and added high-resolution HLA genotyping to study TCR occurrence patterns. In the later analysis, no new phenotypic data were used to find candidate immune exposures; instead, reliance was placed on TCR beta sequences and their occurrence across donors. In an earlier analysis of 500 to 650 of the donors, high-throughput TCR beta sequencing was used to judge whether each TCR beta V gene segment behaved as functional or pseudogenic. Donor age, sex, ethnicity and CMV serostatus were compiled together with the repertoire data. A later genetic analysis took genome-wide SNP genotypes for about 55% of the roughly 700 donors and used that subset as a discovery cohort. Every repertoire in the discovery cohort had been generated on one and the same sequencing platform. HLA typing included class I and class II loci at four-digit resolution. The number of donors typed differed by locus, with about 629-630 for A, B, C, DRB1 and DQB1, roughly 550 for DQA1, 600 to 610 for DPA1, and some 440 for DPB1. Roughly 5 DR-DQ haplotypes were handled as single units for association and clustering, since linkage in the cohort was strong. Among some 400 genotyped donors of the cohort, an average of roughly 230,000 unique TCR beta nucleotide sequences was sequenced per donor, of which roughly 17% were non-productive. The full study reports these points: Roughly uniform sequencing depth across donors was assumed in presence/absence analyses, although this assumption may not hold. Linkage disequilibrium might explain the correlated functional status among segregating V segments, but an unknown experimental factor could not be ruled out. In a later analysis, several top co-occurrence clusters were reported to appear linked to parvovirus B19, influenza, CMV and Epstein-Barr virus. Because counts were too low, some 16 rarely observed V segments, including chromosome 9 orphons, were excluded from the earlier analysis of 587 of the donors. Three of the identified cytomegalovirus-associated TCR beta chains were confirmed in vitro to be specific for cytomegalovirus antigens. A cluster of highly shared sequence variants was judged likely to represent a technical artifact of the sequencing pipeline. In an earlier analysis of some 640 of the donors, most TCR beta V segments were observed in productive rearrangements about 90% or about 30% of the time, broadly matching IMGT annotations. At a false discovery rate of 0.05, a later analysis linked 16,000 or so TCR beta sequences to specific HLA alleles. According to a later analysis, TCR association rates differed among HLA loci, with DRB1 alleles showing the most associated TCRs and HLA-C alleles showing the fewest. The classifier was reported to diagnose cytomegalovirus status with high specificity and sensitivity in both the original and validation cohorts. An association between a missense DCLRE1C variant and V-gene and J-gene trimming of TCR beta chains was found in a later genetic analysis and replicated in an independent cohort. A further reported finding was that TCR beta sequences accurately predicted the HLA-A and HLA-B alleles for most subjects in the first cohort. The only immune exposure information available for the cohort was CMV serostatus. It was suggested by the authors that the approach could potentially be generalized to other disease states and immunological phenotypes. Most CMV-associated TCR beta chains appeared to be HLA-restricted in a later analysis, and the HLA associations seemed to be driven largely by CMV exposure. Most TCR sequences were seen in very few donors, while some public TCRs were found in many individuals. This cohort had only TCR beta chains sequenced, and the lack of alpha or paired-chain data limited which features could be detected. In a later analysis, HLA-associated TCR beta chains showed more clonal expansion and lower generation probabilities than non-associated chains that were equally common. Because the 87-base-pair reads could not distinguish some IMGT-functional V segments, including TRBV6-2 and TRBV6-3, those segments were excluded. When HLA alleles, especially DR and DQ, strongly co-occurred, TCR associations were difficult to assign to individual alleles. Because some donors lacked HLA typing at each locus, the association tests relied only on the typed subset. According to a later genetic analysis, donors in an Asian-associated ancestry cluster had fewer N-insertions in productive TCRs than the roughly 670-donor mean. In the study, about 150 TCR beta chains were listed as associated with cytomegalovirus.

A remark on this clone: It has no known antigen specificity. Per-nucleotide qualities are absent, and no much larger clonotype sits a single base away.

Here V drops 2 bases and J drops 5 bases, and the junction holds 3 bases not matched to any gene. CDR1 and CDR2 are drawn from the germline V gene: MNHNS, SASEGT. Measured from the cysteine to the phenylalanine, the CDR3 is 15 residues long. Kept here is only the CDR3 DNA, which spans 45 bases and is read in frame from base 1. The library was generated by the immunoSEQ multiplex PCR assay. For the multiplex PCR, a mixture combining 60 forward primers for TCR Vbeta segments and 13 reverse primers for TCR Jbeta segments was used. The CDR3 region of rearranged TCR beta genes was amplified from genomic DNA by a multiplex PCR assay. The amplified TCR beta libraries were sequenced on the Illumina HiSeq System as 87-base-pair reads. As for how the authors treated the data: In a later analysis, some 80 million unique TCR beta chains were counted across the approximately 620 repertoires, and roughly 10 million of these chains were shared by at least two donors. Raw reads were error-corrected and collapsed into unique sequences by a nearest-neighbor algorithm in which closely related sequences were merged to remove PCR and sequencing errors. To assign V, D and J gene segments, CDR3 sequences were aligned to IMGT reference sequences. For a sequence to be retained, a match of at least six nucleotides to both a V gene segment and a J gene segment was required. Rearrangements were classified as productive when the CDR3 lacked stop codons and remained in frame with V and J, and all other rearrangements were classified as non-productive. Following IMGT convention, CDR3 was defined as the stretch from the second conserved V-encoded cysteine to the conserved J-encoded phenylalanine. The earlier analysis of some 540 of the donors excluded any sequence lacking an unambiguous match to a single V gene segment. An earlier analysis of a few hundred of the donors classified V segments as functional when productive rearrangements were above 56.7% and as segregating when the standard deviation between donors was above 5%. To diagnose cytomegalovirus status from the catalog of TCR beta chain sequences, a statistical classification framework was built. In a later analysis, TCR nucleotide sequences were compared against IMGT/GENE-DB human TR gene sequences so that V and J genes could be assigned. In a later analysis, CDR3 sequences and most-parsimonious VDJ recombination scenarios were assigned using the TCRdist pipeline. A later analysis defined each TCR beta chain by its CDR3 amino acid sequence plus V-gene family, and excluded reads lacking a unique V-gene family. In a later analysis, approximately 640 highly shared, low-generation-probability nucleotide sequences were removed to address suspected cross-contamination and a sequencing artifact. In a later analysis, a clonal expansion index for each public chain was calculated from normalized within-repertoire ranks of inferred template counts. In a later analysis, generation probabilities were computed using a VDJ recombination model fitted to out-of-frame rearrangements, and the results were checked against IGoR. In a later analysis, hypergeometric tests were used to score TCR-TCR, TCR-HLA and TCR-CMV co-occurrence, with a repertoire-size bias correction applied to TCR pairs. In a later analysis, false discovery rates were estimated by permuting HLA or CMV assignments 20 times. In a later analysis, co-occurring TCRs were grouped using DBSCAN, and TCRdist sequence similarity was added for clustering within HLA-allele-positive subsets. Repertoires with fewer than 30,000 or more than 120,000 public chains were left out of co-occurrence clustering, as were four to six repertoires with anomalous nucleotide sharing. TCRdb re-hosts the immuneACCESS table, in-frame sequences only. Its copies lack some clones; in the studies checked, an unresolved V gene accounts for under half of them, and the cause for the rest is not known. V and J calls and clone size come straight from that table; D and trimming were deduced from the DNA. This sample holds under 75,000 clones; roughly 90% were observed only once. The top ten hold roughly 2% of the sample.

The cohort was made up of roughly 670 healthy bone marrow donors. At the time of sampling, every cohort member was nominally healthy, though immune exposures that went unrecorded were likely present. The donor was CMV seronegative and belonged to the group of 352 seronegative cohort members. A peripheral blood sample was provided by each donor, and peripheral blood mononuclear cells were used for TCR beta sequencing. The Qiagen DNeasy Blood Extraction Kit was used to extract genomic DNA from the blood cell samples. The sequenced sample was PBMCs. This clonotype was obtained from a woman aged 25 to 39 in good health and CMV-seronegative. The chain uses TRBV6-1 and TRBJ2-5; 12 of the junction bases match TRBD2. The CDR3 corresponds to CASSELAGGQETQYF. Read as DNA, the sequence is TGTGCCAGCAGTGAACTAGCGGGAGGGCAGGAGACCCAGTACTTC.